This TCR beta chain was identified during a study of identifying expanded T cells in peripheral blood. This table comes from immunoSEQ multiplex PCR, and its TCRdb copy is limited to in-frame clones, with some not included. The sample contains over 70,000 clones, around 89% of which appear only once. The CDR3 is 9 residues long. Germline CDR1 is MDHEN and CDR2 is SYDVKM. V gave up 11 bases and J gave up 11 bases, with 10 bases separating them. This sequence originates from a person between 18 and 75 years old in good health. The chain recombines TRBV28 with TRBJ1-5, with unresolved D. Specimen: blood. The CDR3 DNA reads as TGTGCCCCCCTCCGGGCCCAGCATTTT. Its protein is CAPLRAQHF. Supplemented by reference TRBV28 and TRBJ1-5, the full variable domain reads DVKVTQSSRYLVKRTGEKVFLECVQDMDHENMFWYRQDPGLGLRLIYFSYDVKMKEKGDIPEGYSVSREKKERFSLILESASTNQTSMYLCAPLRAQHFGDGTRLSIL.